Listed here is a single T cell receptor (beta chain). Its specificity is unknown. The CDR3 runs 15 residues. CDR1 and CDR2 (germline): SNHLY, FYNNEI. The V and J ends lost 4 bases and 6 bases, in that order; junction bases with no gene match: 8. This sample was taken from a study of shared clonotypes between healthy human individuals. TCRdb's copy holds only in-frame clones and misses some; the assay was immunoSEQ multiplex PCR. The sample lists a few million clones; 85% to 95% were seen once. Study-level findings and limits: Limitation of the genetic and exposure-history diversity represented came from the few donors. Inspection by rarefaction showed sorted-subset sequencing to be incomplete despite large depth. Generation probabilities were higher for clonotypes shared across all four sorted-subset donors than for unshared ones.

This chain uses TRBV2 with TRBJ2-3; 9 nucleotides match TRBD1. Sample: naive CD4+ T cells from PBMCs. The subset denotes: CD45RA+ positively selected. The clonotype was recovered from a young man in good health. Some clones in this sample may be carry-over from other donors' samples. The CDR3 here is CASSAEGTGRDTQYF. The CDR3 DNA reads TGTGCCAGCAGTGCAGAGGGGACAGGGAGGGATACGCAGTATTTT.